This T cell receptor beta chain is drawn from a study of blood T cells in healthy people across ages. Primed by a sample-barcoded 5' primer and a J-beta primer mix, a second PCR proceeded for roughly 7 to 11 cycles. TCRdb reprocessed the 5' RACE reads with MiXCR, giving one entry per CDR3 protein. The sample includes 1 million to 1.2 million distinct CDR3 sequences, under 40% seen only once; the top ten take about an eighth. The study, taken as a whole, reports: The unknown donor CMV status may have confounded expanded clonotype changes.

This CDR3 region has 15 residues. Germline CDR1 is SEHNR and CDR2 is FQNEAQ (reference sequence). The ends lost 3 bases at V and 5 bases at J; junction bases unmatched: 3. About this clonotype: Its antigen is as yet unknown.

Sequenced: blood. The sequence derives from a man between 18 and 35 years old in good health. The V and J genes are TRBV7-9 and TRBJ2-1, with 11 bases identical to TRBD2. CDR3 sequence reads: CASSFGTSGHNEQFF. The CDR3 DNA sequence: TGTGCCAGCAGCTTTGGGACTAGCGGCCACAATGAGCAGTTCTTC.